This is a list of T cell receptor beta chains from one sample in a study of T cells in tuberculosis. This table comes from immunoSEQ multiplex PCR, and its TCRdb copy is limited to in-frame clones, with some not included. The sample has roughly 30,000 clones, about 84% seen once. The sequenced sample was PBMCs, obtained at tuberculosis diagnosis. The receptors were gathered from an adult with tuberculosis. CDR3s include the opening cysteine and the closing phenylalanine or tryptophan. D genes are given only for firm matches. Clone size is shown for a subset of rows, as once, few, many or a class of expanded clone.

TRBJ2-7 | TRBV4-2 | NA | NA | CASSQDFYYEQYF | TGTGCCAGCAGCCAAGATTTCTACTACGAGCAGTACTTC
TRBJ2-3 | TRBV29-1 | TRBD2 | few | CSGGLAGAFRDTQYF | TGCAGCGGGGGACTAGCGGGGGCGTTCAGAGATACGCAGTATTTT
TRBJ1-3 | TRBV5-4 | NA | NA | CASSRQQASGNTIYF | TGTGCCAGCAGCCGACAGCAGGCTTCTGGAAACACCATATATTTT
TRBJ2-3 | TRBV11-3 | NA | once | CASSLGFLRTDTQYF | TGTGCCAGCAGCTTAGGTTTCCTGAGGACAGATACGCAGTATTTT
TRBJ1-3 | TRBV18 | TRBD1 | NA | CASSSGQGGSGNTIYF | TGTGCCAGCTCTTCTGGACAGGGTGGCTCTGGAAACACCATATATTTT
TRBJ2-3 | TRBV5-1 | NA | NA | CASSLQGADTQYF | TGCGCCAGCAGCTTACAGGGAGCAGATACGCAGTATTTT
TRBJ1-4 | TRBV18 | TRBD1 | NA | CASSPGQGVRANEKLFF | TGTGCCAGCTCACCGGGACAGGGGGTGAGGGCTAATGAAAAACTGTTTTTT
TRBJ1-2 | TRBV19 | TRBD1 | NA | CASSQQGIGNGYTF | TGTGCCAGTAGTCAACAGGGGATCGGTAATGGCTACACCTTC
TRBJ2-5 | TRBV7-9 | NA | NA | CASGEWQTQYF | TGTGCCAGCGGGGAGTGGCAGACCCAGTACTTC
TRBJ2-3 | TRBV2 | TRBD1 | NA | CASNRDRTDTQYF | TGTGCCAGCAACCGGGACAGGACAGATACGCAGTATTTT
TRBJ2-5 | TRBV5-1 | NA | NA | CASSSQVPEETQYF | TGCGCCAGCAGTTCCCAGGTCCCCGAAGAGACCCAGTACTTC
TRBJ2-1 | TRBV5-4 | NA | NA | CASSLGQAYNEQFF | TGTGCCAGCAGCTTGGGACAGGCCTACAATGAGCAGTTCTTC
TRBJ1-4 | TRBV19 | NA | NA | CASSMQGKVEKLFF | TGTGCCAGTAGTATGCAGGGAAAGGTCGAAAAACTGTTTTTT
TRBJ2-6 | TRBV5-6 | TRBD1 | NA | CASSPGTGARSGANVLTF | TGTGCCAGCAGTCCTGGGACAGGGGCACGCTCTGGGGCCAACGTCCTGACTTTC
TRBJ1-1 | TRBV28 | TRBD1 | once | CASLTGTGATEAFF | TGTGCCAGTTTAACCGGGACAGGGGCCACTGAAGCTTTCTTT
TRBJ1-4 | TRBV9 | TRBD1 | NA | CASSAGTGNEKLFF | TGTGCCAGCAGCGCCGGGACAGGGAATGAAAAACTGTTTTTT
TRBJ2-5 | TRBV6-1 | NA | NA | CASSASLQMQETQYF | TGTGCCAGCAGTGCGTCCCTACAGATGCAAGAGACCCAGTACTTC
TRBJ2-1 | TRBV13 | NA | NA | CARKTGSCRDEQFF | TGTGCCAGAAAGACGGGATCGTGCAGAGATGAGCAGTTCTTC
TRBJ1-2 | TRBV12-5 | NA | NA | CASGLSTGYGYTF | TGTGCTAGTGGTTTGTCCACAGGGTATGGCTACACCTTC
TRBJ1-2 | TRBV6-1 | NA | once | CASSEGQLSVGYTF | TGTGCCAGCAGTGAAGGACAGTTGTCCGTTGGCTACACCTTC
TRBJ1-4 | TRBV6-1 | TRBD1 | NA | CASSERATGGEKLFF | TGTGCCAGCAGTGAGAGGGCTACAGGGGGTGAAAAACTGTTTTTT
TRBJ1-5 | TRBV30 | TRBD1 | NA | CAWKSQGAGQPQHF | TGTGCCTGGAAATCTCAGGGGGCCGGTCAGCCCCAGCATTTT
TRBJ2-5 | TRBV5-1 | TRBD1 | once | CASSLKDRGRETQYF | TGCGCCAGCAGCTTGAAGGACAGGGGAAGAGAGACCCAGTACTTC
TRBJ1-1 | TRBV29-1 | TRBD1 | NA | CSVRDRGSSAFF | TGCAGCGTCCGCGACAGGGGAAGTTCGGCTTTCTTT
TRBJ2-5 | TRBV30 | NA | NA | CAWSLHGGGRETQYF | TGTGCCTGGAGCCTACACGGGGGAGGCCGGGAGACCCAGTACTTC
TRBJ1-1 | TRBV5-1 | NA | NA | CASSLRVSRFRTEAFF | TGCGCCAGCAGCCTACGGGTTTCTCGGTTCCGCACTGAAGCTTTCTTT
TRBJ2-7 | TRBV15 | NA | NA | CATSRGGPQNEQYF | TGTGCCACCAGCAGAGGGGGCCCGCAAAACGAGCAGTACTTC
TRBJ2-3 | TRBV6-5 | NA | NA | CASSLRQGGDTQYF | TGTGCCAGCAGTCTTCGACAGGGAGGAGATACGCAGTATTTT
TRBJ2-5 | TRBV7-8 | TRBD2 | NA | CASSSRLAGLSGETQYF | TGTGCCAGCAGCTCGCGACTAGCGGGGCTTTCCGGGGAGACCCAGTACTTC
TRBJ1-5 | TRBV9 | TRBD1 | NA | CASSAGQGGNQPQHF | TGTGCCAGCAGCGCGGGACAGGGAGGCAATCAGCCCCAGCATTTT